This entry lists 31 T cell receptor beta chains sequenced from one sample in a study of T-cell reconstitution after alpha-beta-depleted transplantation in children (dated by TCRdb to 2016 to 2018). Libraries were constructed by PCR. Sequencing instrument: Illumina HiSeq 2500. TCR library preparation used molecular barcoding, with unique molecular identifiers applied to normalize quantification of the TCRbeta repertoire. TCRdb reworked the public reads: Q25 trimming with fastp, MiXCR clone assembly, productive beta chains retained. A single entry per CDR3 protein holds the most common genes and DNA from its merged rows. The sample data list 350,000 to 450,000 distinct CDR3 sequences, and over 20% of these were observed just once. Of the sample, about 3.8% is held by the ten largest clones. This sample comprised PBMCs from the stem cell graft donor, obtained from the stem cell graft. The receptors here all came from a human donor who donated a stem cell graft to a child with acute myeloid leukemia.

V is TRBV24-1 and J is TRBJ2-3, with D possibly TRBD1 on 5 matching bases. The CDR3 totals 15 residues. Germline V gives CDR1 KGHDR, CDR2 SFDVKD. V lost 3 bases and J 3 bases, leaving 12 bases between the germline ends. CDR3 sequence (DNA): TGTGCCACCAGTGATCCGTCCGCAGGGACAGATACGCAGTATTTT. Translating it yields CATSDPSAGTDTQYF.

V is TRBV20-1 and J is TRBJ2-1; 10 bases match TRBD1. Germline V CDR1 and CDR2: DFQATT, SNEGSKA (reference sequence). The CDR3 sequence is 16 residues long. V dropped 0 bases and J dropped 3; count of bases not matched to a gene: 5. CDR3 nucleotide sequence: TGCAGTGCTAGAGATCGGGACAGGGGCCTCTACAATGAGCAGTTCTTC. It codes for CSARDRDRGLYNEQFF.

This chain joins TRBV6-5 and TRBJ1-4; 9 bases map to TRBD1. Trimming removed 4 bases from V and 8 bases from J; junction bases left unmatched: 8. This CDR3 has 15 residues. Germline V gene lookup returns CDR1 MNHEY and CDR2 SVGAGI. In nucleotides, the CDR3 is TGTGCCAGCAGTTTCAAGACAGGGGGGAGGGAAAAACTGTTTTTT. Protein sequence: CASSFKTGGREKLFF.

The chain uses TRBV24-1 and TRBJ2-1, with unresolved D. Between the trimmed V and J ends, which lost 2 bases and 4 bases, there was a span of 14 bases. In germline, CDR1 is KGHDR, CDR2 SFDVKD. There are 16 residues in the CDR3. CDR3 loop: CATSDSTRSRYNEQFF. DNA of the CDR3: TGTGCCACCAGTGATTCGACGCGCAGCAGATACAATGAGCAGTTCTTC.

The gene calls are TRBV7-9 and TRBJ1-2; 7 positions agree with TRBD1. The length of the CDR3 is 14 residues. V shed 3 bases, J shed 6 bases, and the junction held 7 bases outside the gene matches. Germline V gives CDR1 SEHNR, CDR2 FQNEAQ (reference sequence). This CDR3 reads CASSLGRGRNGYTF. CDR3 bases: TGTGCCAGCAGCTTGGGAAGGGGGCGGAATGGCTACACCTTC. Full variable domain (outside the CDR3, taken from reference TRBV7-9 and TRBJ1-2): DTGVSQNPRHKITKRGQNVTFRCDPISEHNRLYWYRQTLGQGPEFLTYFQNEAQLEKSRLLSDRFSAERPKGSFSTLEIQRTEQGDSAMYLCASSLGRGRNGYTFGSGTRLTVV.

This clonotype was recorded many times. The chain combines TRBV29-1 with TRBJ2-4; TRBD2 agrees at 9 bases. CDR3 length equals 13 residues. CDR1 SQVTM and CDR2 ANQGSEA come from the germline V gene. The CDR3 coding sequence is TGCGGGTGTGGTAGCGGGAGTAGGAACATTCAGTACTTC. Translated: CGCGSGSRNIQYF.

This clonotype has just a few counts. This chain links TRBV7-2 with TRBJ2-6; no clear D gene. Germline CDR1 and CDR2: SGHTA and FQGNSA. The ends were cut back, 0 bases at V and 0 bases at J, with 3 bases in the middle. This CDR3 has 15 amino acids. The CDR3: CASSLAISGANVLTF. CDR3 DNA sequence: TGTGCCAGCAGCTTAGCTATCTCTGGGGCCAACGTCCTGACTTTC.

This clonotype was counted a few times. CDR3 residues: CASRRESNQPQHF. The CDR3, as DNA: TGTGCCAGCAGAAGGGAGAGCAATCAGCCCCAGCATTTT. The chain links TRBV2 to TRBJ1-5; unclear D gene. The V gene lost 6 bases and the J gene lost 1 base, with 7 bases spanning the gap. The CDR3 totals 13 residues. CDR1 and CDR2 from the germline V gene are SNHLY and FYNNEI. Together with reference TRBV2 and TRBJ1-5, the CDR3 gives the full variable domain: EPEVTQTPSHQVTQMGQEVILRCVPISNHLYFYWYRQILGQKVEFLVSFYNNEISEKSEIFDDQFSVERPDGSNFTLKIRSTKLEDSAMYFCASRRESNQPQHFGDGTRLSIL.

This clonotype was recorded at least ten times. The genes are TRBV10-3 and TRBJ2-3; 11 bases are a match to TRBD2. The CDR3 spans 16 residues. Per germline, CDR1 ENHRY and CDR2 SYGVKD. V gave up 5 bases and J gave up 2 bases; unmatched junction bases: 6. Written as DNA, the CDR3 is TGTGCCATCAGTCAACCGACTAGCGGGGCCACAGATACGCAGTATTTT. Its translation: CAISQPTSGATDTQYF.

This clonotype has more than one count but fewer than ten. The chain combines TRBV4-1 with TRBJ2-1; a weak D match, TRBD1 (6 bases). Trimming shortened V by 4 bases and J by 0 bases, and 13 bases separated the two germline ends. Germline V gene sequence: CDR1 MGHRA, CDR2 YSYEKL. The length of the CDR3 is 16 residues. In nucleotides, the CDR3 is TGCGCCAGCAGCCTTACGGGACACAGCTCCTACAATGAGCAGTTCTTC. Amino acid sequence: CASSLTGHSSYNEQFF.

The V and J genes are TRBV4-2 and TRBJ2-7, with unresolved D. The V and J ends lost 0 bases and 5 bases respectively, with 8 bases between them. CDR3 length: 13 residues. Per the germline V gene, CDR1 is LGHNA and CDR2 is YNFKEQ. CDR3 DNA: TGTGCCAGCAGCCAAGATCTTAGGAACGAGCAGTACTTC. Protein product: CASSQDLRNEQYF.

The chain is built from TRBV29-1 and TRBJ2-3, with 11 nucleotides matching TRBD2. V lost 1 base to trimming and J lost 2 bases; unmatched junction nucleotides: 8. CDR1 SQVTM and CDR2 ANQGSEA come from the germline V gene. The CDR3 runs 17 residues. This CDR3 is CSVEGLAGGVFTDTQYF. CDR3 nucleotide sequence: TGCAGCGTTGAAGGGCTAGCGGGAGGAGTTTTCACAGATACGCAGTATTTT.

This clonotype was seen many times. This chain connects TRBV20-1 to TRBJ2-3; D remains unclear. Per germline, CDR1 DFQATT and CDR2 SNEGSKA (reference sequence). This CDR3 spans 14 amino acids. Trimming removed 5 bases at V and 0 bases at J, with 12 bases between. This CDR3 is CSAPRAASTDTQYF. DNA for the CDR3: TGCAGTGCTCCTCGGGCGGCCAGCACAGATACGCAGTATTTT.

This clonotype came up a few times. This CDR3 is CASSQSLGLANSYNEQFF. In DNA, the CDR3 is TGTGCCAGCAGCCAATCTTTGGGACTAGCCAACTCCTACAATGAGCAGTTCTTC. The genes are TRBV16 and TRBJ2-1, with 9 bases that match TRBD2. The CDR3 spans 18 residues. After removal of 0 bases from V and 0 bases from J, the junction contained 6 bases not matched to a gene. Germline CDR1 KGHSY, CDR2 FQNENV.

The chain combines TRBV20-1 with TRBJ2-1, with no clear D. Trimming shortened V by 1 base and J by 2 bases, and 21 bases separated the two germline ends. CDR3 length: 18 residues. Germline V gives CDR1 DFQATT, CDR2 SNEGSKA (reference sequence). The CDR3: CSARGPLEDNLPYNEQFF. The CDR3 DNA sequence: TGCAGTGCTAGAGGCCCCCTGGAAGACAACCTGCCCTACAATGAGCAGTTCTTC.

The CDR3 here is CASTRGGKNYGYTF. The CDR3, as DNA: TGTGCCAGCACCCGGGGGGGGAAGAACTATGGCTACACCTTC. The chain recombines TRBV7-9 with TRBJ1-2; perhaps TRBD1 as D (5 bases). Per germline, CDR1 SEHNR and CDR2 FQNEAQ (reference sequence). The V and J ends lost 7 bases and 2 bases respectively, with 14 bases between them. The CDR3 length is 14 residues.

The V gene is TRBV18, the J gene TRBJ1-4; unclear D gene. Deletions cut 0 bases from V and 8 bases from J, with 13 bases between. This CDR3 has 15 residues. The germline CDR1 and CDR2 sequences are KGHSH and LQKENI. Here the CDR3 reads CASSPPGVRGEKLFF. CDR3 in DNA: TGTGCCAGCTCACCACCGGGAGTGAGAGGGGAAAAACTGTTTTTT.

The CDR3 reads CSVRTDLDTEAFF. The CDR3 nucleotides are TGCAGCGTGCGGACCGACCTGGACACTGAAGCTTTCTTT. The V gene is TRBV29-1, the J gene TRBJ1-1; D is unresolved. Between the trimmed V and J ends, which lost 6 bases and 3 bases, there was a span of 14 bases. Looked up from germline, CDR1 is SQVTM and CDR2 is ANQGSEA. The CDR3 totals 13 residues.

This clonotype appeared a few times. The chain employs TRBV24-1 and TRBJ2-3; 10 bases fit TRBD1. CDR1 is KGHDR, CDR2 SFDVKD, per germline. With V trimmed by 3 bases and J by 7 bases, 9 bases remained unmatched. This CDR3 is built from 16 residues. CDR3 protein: CATSDTGTGERHTQYF. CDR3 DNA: TGTGCCACCAGTGATACCGGGACAGGGGAGCGACATACGCAGTATTTT.

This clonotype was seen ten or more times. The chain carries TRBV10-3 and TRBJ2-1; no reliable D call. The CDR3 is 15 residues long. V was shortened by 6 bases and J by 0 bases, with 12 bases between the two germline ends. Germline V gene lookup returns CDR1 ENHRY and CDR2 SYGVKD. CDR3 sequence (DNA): TGTGCCATCAGCCAAATCCAAAACTCCTACAATGAGCAGTTCTTC. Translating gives CAISQIQNSYNEQFF.

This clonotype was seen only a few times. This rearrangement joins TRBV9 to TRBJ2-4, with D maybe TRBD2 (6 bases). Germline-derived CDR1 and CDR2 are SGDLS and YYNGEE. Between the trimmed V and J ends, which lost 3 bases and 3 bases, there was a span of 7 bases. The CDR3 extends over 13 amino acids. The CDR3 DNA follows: TGTGCCAGCAGCGGTAGCGGCAAAAACATTCAGTACTTC. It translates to CASSGSGKNIQYF.

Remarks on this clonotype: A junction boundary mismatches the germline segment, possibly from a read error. The CDR3 DNA is TGTGCCAGCAGCAAAGACATAGCGGGTGTCTCCTACAATGAGCAGTTCTTC. Translation gives CASSKDIAGVSYNEQFF. J is TRBJ2-1 and V is TRBV3-1, with TRBD2 identical over 7 bases. The CDR3 is 17 residues long. The germline gives CDR1 LGHDT, CDR2 YNNKEL (reference sequence).

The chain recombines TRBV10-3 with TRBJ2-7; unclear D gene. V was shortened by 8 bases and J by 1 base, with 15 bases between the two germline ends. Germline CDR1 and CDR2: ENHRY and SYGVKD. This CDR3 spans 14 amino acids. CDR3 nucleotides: TGTGCCATCGACCCTGGCGGTGGATCCTACGAGCAGTACTTC. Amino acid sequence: CAIDPGGGSYEQYF.

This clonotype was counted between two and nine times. The CDR3 is CSAKVYNEQFF. The CDR3 region has the DNA TGCAGTGCTAAGGTCTACAATGAGCAGTTCTTC. The rearrangement uses TRBV20-1 and TRBJ2-1; D gene unclear. The V gene lost 4 bases and the J gene lost 3 bases, with 4 bases spanning the gap. CDR3 size: 11 residues. The germline V gene encodes CDR1 DFQATT and CDR2 SNEGSKA (reference sequence).

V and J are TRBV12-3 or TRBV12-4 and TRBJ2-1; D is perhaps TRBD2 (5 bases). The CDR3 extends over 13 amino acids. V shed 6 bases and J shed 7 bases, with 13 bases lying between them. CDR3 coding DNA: TGTGCCAGCAGGCCTAGGCCGGGGAATGAGCAGTTCTTC. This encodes CASRPRPGNEQFF.

Written as DNA, the CDR3 is TGTGCCAGCAGTTACGGGACACTCTCCTACGAGCAGTACTTC. It codes for CASSYGTLSYEQYF. V and J are TRBV6-5 and TRBJ2-7, with D maybe TRBD1 (6 bases). V gave up 2 bases and J gave up 0 bases, with 8 bases separating them. Germline V gene data show CDR1 as MNHEY and CDR2 as SVGAGI. This CDR3 contains 14 residues.

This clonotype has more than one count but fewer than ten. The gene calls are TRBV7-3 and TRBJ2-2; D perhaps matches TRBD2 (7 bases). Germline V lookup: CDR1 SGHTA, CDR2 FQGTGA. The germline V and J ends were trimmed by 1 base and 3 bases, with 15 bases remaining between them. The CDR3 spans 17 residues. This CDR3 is CASSLRAGAGDTGELFF. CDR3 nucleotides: TGTGCCAGCAGCTTAAGGGCGGGGGCAGGGGACACCGGGGAGCTGTTTTTT.

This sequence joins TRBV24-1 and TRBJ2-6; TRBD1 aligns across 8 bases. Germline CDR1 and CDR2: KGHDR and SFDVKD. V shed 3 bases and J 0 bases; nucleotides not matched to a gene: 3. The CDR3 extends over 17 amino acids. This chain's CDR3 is CATSDPGGSSGANVLTF. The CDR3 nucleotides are TGTGCCACCAGTGATCCAGGGGGCTCCTCTGGGGCCAACGTCCTGACTTTC.

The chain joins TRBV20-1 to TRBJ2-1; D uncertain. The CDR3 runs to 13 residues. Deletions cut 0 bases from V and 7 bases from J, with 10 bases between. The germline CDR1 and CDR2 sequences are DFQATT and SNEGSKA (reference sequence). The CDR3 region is CSARDPTPNEQFF. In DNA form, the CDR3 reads TGCAGTGCTAGAGATCCAACTCCGAATGAGCAGTTCTTC.

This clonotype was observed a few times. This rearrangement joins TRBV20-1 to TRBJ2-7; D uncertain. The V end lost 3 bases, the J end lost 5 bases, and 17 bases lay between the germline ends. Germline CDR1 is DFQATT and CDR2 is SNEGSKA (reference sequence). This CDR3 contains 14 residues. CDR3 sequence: CSASRSAGFDEQYF. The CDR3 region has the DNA TGCAGTGCTAGTCGGTCAGCAGGATTTGACGAGCAGTACTTC.

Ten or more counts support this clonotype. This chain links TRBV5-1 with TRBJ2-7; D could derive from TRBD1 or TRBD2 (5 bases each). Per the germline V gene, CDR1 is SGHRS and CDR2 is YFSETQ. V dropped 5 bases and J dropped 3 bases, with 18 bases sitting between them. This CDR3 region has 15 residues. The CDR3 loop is CASRLMWGSGYEQYF. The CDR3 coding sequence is TGCGCCAGCAGGTTGATGTGGGGCAGCGGCTACGAGCAGTACTTC.